Presented here are 8 T cell receptor beta chains from one specimen sequenced in a study of tumor-infiltrating lymphocytes in primary liver carcinoma. Bulk tissue was left unsorted, and RNA and DNA were co-extracted from around 18-30 mg of it. TCR beta cDNA was prepared out of roughly 0.45 ug total RNA by means of a constant-region primer. What produced the TCR beta libraries was three nested multiplex PCR rounds using slightly modified ARM-PCR. TRBV1-TRBV30 forward and Cbeta reverse primers drove the first two roughly 10-cycle rounds. One entry per CDR3 protein results from TCRdb running MiXCR on the multiplex PCR reads. The sample carries around 100,000 distinct CDR3 sequences, approximately 68% recorded once. Material: liver tumor tissue from sampling region 5. Subset indicated: tumor region T5, tumor centre. The source is a woman between 55 and 75 years old with primary liver carcinoma and hepatitis B virus infection.

This clonotype has only a few counts. The J gene is TRBJ2-7, the V gene TRBV28; 9 nucleotides align to TRBD2. Germline V lookup: CDR1 MDHEN, CDR2 SYDVKM. Trimming removed 8 bases from V and 3 bases from J; junction bases left unmatched: 8. This CDR3 contains 14 residues. CDR3 nucleotides: TGTGCCAGCCAGATTAGCGGGGGAAACTACGAGCAGTACTTC. Amino acid sequence: CASQISGGNYEQYF.

The chain carries TRBV11-3 and TRBJ2-1, with D perhaps TRBD1 or TRBD2 (5 bases each). Trimming took 3 bases from V and 9 from J, leaving 18 bases between them. The CDR3 has 15 amino acids. CDR1 is SGHNT, CDR2 YENEEA, per germline. CDR3 loop: CASSLTATVRGEQFF. For the CDR3, the DNA is TGTGCCAGCAGCTTGACAGCGACTGTCCGGGGTGAGCAGTTCTTC.

This clonotype was seen repeatedly, ten times or more. This sequence joins TRBV28 and TRBJ1-2; a weak D match, TRBD1 (6 bases). The CDR3 consists of 14 residues. Deletions cut 6 bases from V and 4 bases from J, with 15 bases between. Per the germline V gene, CDR1 is MDHEN and CDR2 is SYDVKM. CDR3 in DNA: TGTGCCAGCAGCACCATAACAGGGACCTATGGCTACACCTTC. The encoded protein is CASSTITGTYGYTF.

Note on this clonotype: Possible read error: a much larger clone is one base away. The chain couples TRBV14 to TRBJ1-6, with TRBD1 matching 9 bases. CDR1 is SGHDN, CDR2 FVKESK, per germline. CDR3 size: 18 residues. The CDR3 reads CANSQLGQGRGSNSPLHF. The CDR3 nucleotides read TGTGCCAACAGCCAGCTGGGACAGGGAAGAGGTAGCAATTCACCCCTCCACTTT.

To note about this clonotype: This is likely a read error, given that the CDR3 carries no conserved phenylalanine or tryptophan at its end. V usage is TRBV29-1 and J usage is TRBJ2-3; no clear D. The V end lost 3 bases, the J end lost 4 bases, and 8 bases lay between the germline ends. The germline V gene has CDR1 SQVTM and CDR2 ANQGSEA. The CDR3 is made up of 12 amino acids. As DNA, the CDR3 is TGCAGCGTTGAGACCTGGGCAGATACGCAGTATTCT. Protein product: CSVETWADTQYS.

Details on this clonotype: A much bigger clone sits one base away, suggesting this may be a read error. This sequence joins TRBV13 and TRBJ1-5; tentative D call: TRBD1 (5 bases). This CDR3 spans 17 amino acids. The germline CDR1 and CDR2 sequences are PRHDT and FYEKMQ (reference sequence). The CDR3 region has the DNA TGTGCCAGGAGCTTAGAGGCAGGGCCTGAGGGGCATCAGCCCCAGCATTTT. Protein product: CARSLEAGPEGHQPQHF.

Notes on this clonotype: One end of the junction fails to match germline, which may point to a read error. The V call is TRBV11-1, the J call TRBJ2-1, with a tentative D call TRBD1 (5 bases). The CDR3 totals 12 residues. Per the germline V gene, CDR1 is SGHAT and CDR2 is FQDESV (reference sequence). The CDR3 sequence is CANSLDRNERFF. CDR3 sequence (DNA): TGTGCCAACAGCCTTGACAGAAATGAGCGGTTCTTC.

Relative to its sample, this clonotype is medium-sized. The chain has TRBV4-2 and TRBJ2-4, with D possibly being TRBD1 (6 bases). V was shortened by 2 bases and J by 0 bases, with 17 bases between the two germline ends. The CDR3 contains 18 residues. CDR1 and CDR2 from the germline V gene are LGHNA and YNFKEQ. The CDR3 sequence: CASSQSYTTGTAKNIQYF. The CDR3 region has the DNA TGTGCCAGCAGCCAATCCTACACAACAGGGACAGCCAAAAACATTCAGTACTTC.